What follows describes a single T cell receptor beta chain. Its antigen is not known. Sequence at one end of the junction differs from germline and may be a read error. The data were taken from a study of CD8+CD57+ T cells in acquired aplastic anemia. The overall study: Sorted cells (CD4+ and CD8+) yielded DNA amounts that averaged around 3.1 ug. Overall study findings and caveats: Patients were compared with controls for CD8+ Simpson's diversity, and no significant difference emerged.

Per germline, CDR1 LGHDT and CDR2 YNNKEL (reference sequence). This CDR3 spans 16 amino acids. Sequenced patients had shown CD8+CD57+ cell expansion by flow cytometry. Blood samples were obtained from patients who had received no prior therapy. CDR3 and TCR beta VDJ profiling relied on genomic DNA as the template. TCRdb called the reads again in MiXCR, with one record for every CDR3 protein. The sample records 200,000 or so distinct CDR3 sequences, roughly 50% being singletons. V gene TRBV3-1 combines with J gene TRBJ2-6; no clear D gene. The specimen was sorted CD4+, CD8+, or CD8+CD57+ T cells (not recorded which) from PBMCs. The clonotype was recovered from a human donor with aplastic anemia. CDR3 protein: CTSSRLRNGSTNVLTF. As DNA, the CDR3 is TGTACCAGCAGCCGGCTCCGCAATGGGTCGACCAACGTCCTGACTTTC.